The TCR beta chain under discussion was sequenced for a study of early T cells in non-severe SARS-CoV-2 infection (TCRdb year 2021). Looking at the study overall: TCR sequencing used bulk RNA from unsorted whole blood, so alpha and beta chains could not be paired. Points the paper makes about the study in general: Matching against VDJdb was skewed toward anti-spike CD8 responses, likely underestimated virus-specific expansions, and missed private and CD4 specificities.

The germline V gene encodes CDR1 ENHRY and CDR2 SYGVKD. Taken from cysteine to phenylalanine, the CDR3 has 14 residues. Only the CDR3 region is kept as DNA, spanning 42 bases read in frame from base 1. Compared with germline, V lacks 7 bases and J lacks 2 bases; bases without a gene match: 6. This clonotype appeared many times. The clone's antigen remains unknown. Base qualities were left out, and no much larger clone turns up one base away. Set within a cohort of healthcare workers in London, UK, this nested case-control study involved weekly PCR testing of nasopharyngeal swabs along with blood sampling. Healthcare workers were recruited during the week of the UK lockdown, between 23 and 31 March 2020, and followed weekly for up to about 16 weeks. Library creation used 5' RACE. The instrument was a NextSeq 500. The TCR library protocol attached unique molecular identifiers to individual cDNA molecules to correct for sequencing error and PCR bias. Both TCR alpha and beta chains were sequenced, and tight co-correlation was observed between alpha and beta sequence abundances in each sample. The source study handled its data this way. V gene, J gene and CDR3 annotation of TCR sequences was performed with Decombinator V4. Expanded TCRs were defined as changing significantly between any two time points under a Poisson model with p below 0.0001. TCR abundances were normalised to the total number of TCRs sequenced in each sample and reported as counts per million. MAIT TCRs were defined by TRAV1-2 paired with TRAJ12, TRAJ20 or TRAJ33, and iNKT TCRs by TRAV10 paired with TRAJ18. VDJdb, accessed 1 November 2021, was searched for CMV, EBV and SARS-CoV-2 annotated TCRs, excluding TCRs annotated for multiple antigens. The public reads were reprocessed in TCRdb via fastp at Q25 and MiXCR, keeping in-frame beta chains. CDR3 protein duplicates are merged, each entry listing the most common genes and DNA. The V and J calls, along with clone size, are taken from TCRdb and not from the paper's own processing. For this sample the table gives some 64,000 distinct CDR3 sequences, of which approximately 9.2% were detected only once. The ten largest clones take up roughly an eighth of the sample.

This clonotype was sampled from an adult who was a healthcare worker with PCR-confirmed SARS-CoV-2 infection or an uninfected control (not recorded which). The sequence links TRBV10-3 to TRBJ1-1; 8 of the junction bases match TRBD1. This specimen consisted of whole blood, obtained at baseline. The CDR3 reads as follows: CAIKSGQGNTEAFF. The nucleotides are TGTGCCATCAAATCAGGACAGGGTAACACTGAAGCTTTCTTT.